This record concerns one T cell receptor beta chain sequence. This sample stems from a study of OX40 agonist ivuxolimab in advanced cancers. The CDR3 extends over 14 amino acids. Germline V gene sequence: CDR1 MNHEY, CDR2 SVGAGI. Clones were sequenced by immunoSEQ multiplex PCR, and TCRdb holds only the in-frame ones, with some missing. In the table there are 40,000 to 50,000 clones, roughly 80% of which are singletons. The TCR sequence derives from an adult with an advanced solid tumor such as melanoma, head and neck, liver or kidney cancer. The chain is built from TRBV6-5 and TRBJ2-3, with 9 bases aligning to TRBD1. Sequenced here: CD4+ or CD8+ T cells sorted from blood, sampled in a trial of the OX40 agonist ivuxolimab. CDR3 in DNA: TGTGCGTCCTTAAGGACAGGGGGCACAGATACGCAGTATTTT. Translated, it gives CASLRTGGTDTQYF.